The clone carrying this T cell receptor (beta chain) was seen repeatedly, ten times or more. Its antigen is not known. The data were obtained in a study of T cell repertoires in cytomegalovirus infection. For the study at large: Signatures in public TCR beta sequences pointed to both CMV infection and matching HLA type.

TCRdb used MiXCR to reprocess the reads, holding one entry per CDR3 protein. The table records some 560,000 distinct CDR3 sequences, around 40% of them present only once. The germline V gene encodes CDR1 SGHTA and CDR2 FQGNSA. The germline V and J ends were trimmed by 5 bases and 7 bases, with 14 bases remaining between them. The CDR3 sequence is 13 residues long. This chain links TRBV7-2 with TRBJ1-2, with a weak D call TRBD1 (5 bases). The sequence was obtained from a human donor in good health (CMV status not recorded). Some clones in this sample may be carry-over from other donors' samples. Source: cultured PBMCs, taken from culture after CMV antigen stimulation. CDR3 sequence: CASSPPGPGGYTF. The CDR3 DNA sequence: TGTGCCAGCAGCCCACCGGGGCCCGGTGGCTACACCTTC.